This T cell receptor beta chain derives from a study of blood T cell repertoires in COVID-19. Background on the study: Acute and convalescent COVID-19 specimens originated in the United States, Italy and Spain. PBMCs, B-cell-depleted T cells, or T cells were the source of the cDNA or gDNA that made up the material.

The authors' processing: For nucleated cells, counts were estimated from reference gene primer amplification. TCRdb's copy holds only in-frame clones and misses some; the assay was immunoSEQ multiplex PCR. That table is the source of V, J and clone size, and D and trimming were worked out from the DNA. The sample yields approximately 300,000 clones, around 87% seen once. This TCR was sampled from a man aged 45-65 years with active or convalescent COVID-19. The sequencing input was peripheral blood.

CDR3 protein: CASSMRGSGTGVSDGYTF. In DNA, the CDR3 is TGTGCCAGTAGTATGAGGGGATCCGGGACAGGGGTATCCGACGGCTACACCTTC. This rearrangement joins TRBV19 to TRBJ1-2; TRBD1 matches 10 bases. In germline, CDR1 is LNHDA, CDR2 SQIVND (reference sequence). This CDR3 has 18 residues. V lost 3 bases and J lost 8; bases outside the gene matches: 18.